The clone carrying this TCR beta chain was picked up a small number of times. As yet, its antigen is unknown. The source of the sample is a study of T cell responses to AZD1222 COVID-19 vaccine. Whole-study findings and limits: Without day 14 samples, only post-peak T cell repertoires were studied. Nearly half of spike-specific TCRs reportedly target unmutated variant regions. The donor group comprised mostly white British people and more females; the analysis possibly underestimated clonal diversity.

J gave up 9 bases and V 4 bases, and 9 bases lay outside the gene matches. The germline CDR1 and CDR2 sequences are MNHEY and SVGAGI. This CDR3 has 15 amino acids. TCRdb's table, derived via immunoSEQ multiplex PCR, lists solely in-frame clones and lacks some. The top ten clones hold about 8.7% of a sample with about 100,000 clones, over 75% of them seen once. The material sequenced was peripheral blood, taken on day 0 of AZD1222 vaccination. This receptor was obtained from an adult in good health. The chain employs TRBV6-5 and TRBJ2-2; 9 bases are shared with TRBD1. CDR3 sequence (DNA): TGTGCCAGCAGTTGGACAGGGGCGTCGATTAGGGAGCTGTTTTTT. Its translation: CASSWTGASIRELFF.